These T cell receptor beta chains were read from a single sample in a study of post-analysis software for immune sequencing data. TCRdb called the PCR reads again in MiXCR, with one record for every CDR3 protein. The repertoire holds fewer than 850,000 distinct CDR3 sequences, roughly 27% seen once, with about 0.5% in the top ten. What was sequenced was blood. These TCRs come from a girl aged 5 to 17 with multiple sclerosis. Each CDR3 is given with its conserved first and last residue. A D gene is named only where the DNA matches it firmly. Clone size appears in some rows only: once, few, many, or a class for an expanded clone.

abundance: many; v_gene: TRBV5-1; d_gene: TRBD2; j_gene: TRBJ2-1; CDR3aa: CASSLGLAGEQFF; CDR3nt: TGTGCCAGCAGTTTAGGGCTAGCGGGTGAGCAGTTCTTC
abundance: -; v_gene: TRBV7-8; d_gene: TRBD2; j_gene: TRBJ2-1; CDR3aa: CASSRWAGGSSYNEQFF; CDR3nt: TGTGCCAGCAGCCGGTGGGCGGGAGGGAGCTCCTACAATGAGCAGTTCTTC
abundance: -; v_gene: TRBV6-5; d_gene: -; j_gene: TRBJ1-3; CDR3aa: CASSYSGSGNTIYF; CDR3nt: TGTGCCAGCAGTTACTCCGGCTCTGGAAACACCATATATTTT
abundance: -; v_gene: TRBV20-1; d_gene: -; j_gene: TRBJ2-5; CDR3aa: CSAREAPLLKTQYF; CDR3nt: TGCAGTGCTAGAGAGGCGCCATTATTAAAGACCCAGTACTTC
abundance: -; v_gene: TRBV12-3/TRBV12-4; d_gene: TRBD1; j_gene: TRBJ2-6; CDR3aa: CASSEQGRPSGANVLTF; CDR3nt: TGTGCCAGCAGCGAACAGGGGCGACCCTCTGGGGCCAACGTCCTGACTTTC
abundance: -; v_gene: TRBV28; d_gene: -; j_gene: TRBJ2-3; CDR3aa: CASRRRFSTDTQYF; CDR3nt: TGTGCCAGCCGACGACGGTTTAGCACAGATACGCAGTATTTT
abundance: once; v_gene: TRBV11-2; d_gene: -; j_gene: TRBJ2-5; CDR3aa: CASSESGFQTQYF; CDR3nt: TGTGCCAGCAGTGAGAGTGGGTTCCAGACCCAGTACTTC
abundance: once; v_gene: TRBV29-1; d_gene: TRBD1; j_gene: TRBJ1-1; CDR3aa: CSASTGGYTEAFF; CDR3nt: TGCAGCGCCTCTACAGGGGGGTACACTGAAGCTTTCTTT
abundance: -; v_gene: TRBV6-6; d_gene: -; j_gene: TRBJ1-1; CDR3aa: CASSPRSSDMNTEAFF; CDR3nt: TGTGCCAGCAGCCCGCGATCCTCGGATATGAACACTGAAGCTTTCTTT
abundance: -; v_gene: TRBV7-2; d_gene: TRBD2; j_gene: TRBJ2-1; CDR3aa: CASSTSGRSEQFF; CDR3nt: TGTGCCAGCTCCACTAGCGGGAGGAGTGAGCAGTTCTTC
abundance: many; v_gene: TRBV27; d_gene: TRBD2; j_gene: TRBJ2-7; CDR3aa: CASSYLGTSGSGVRYEQYF; CDR3nt: TGTGCCAGCAGTTACCTCGGGACTAGCGGGAGTGGGGTAAGGTACGAGCAGTACTTC
abundance: -; v_gene: TRBV29-1; d_gene: -; j_gene: TRBJ1-2; CDR3aa: CSAVSGGNGGYTF; CDR3nt: TGCAGCGCTGTGTCAGGAGGCAACGGTGGCTACACCTTC
abundance: -; v_gene: TRBV29-1; d_gene: -; j_gene: TRBJ1-4; CDR3aa: CSVGPGATNEKLFF; CDR3nt: TGCAGCGTTGGACCCGGAGCAACTAATGAAAAACTGTTTTTT
abundance: few; v_gene: TRBV2; d_gene: TRBD1; j_gene: TRBJ2-3; CDR3aa: CASSDDRGGSDTQYF; CDR3nt: TGTGCCAGCAGTGACGACAGGGGGGGTTCAGATACGCAGTATTTT
abundance: -; v_gene: TRBV29-1; d_gene: TRBD1; j_gene: TRBJ2-2; CDR3aa: CSATQGAGGELFF; CDR3nt: TGCAGCGCAACCCAGGGGGCGGGCGGGGAGCTGTTTTTT
abundance: -; v_gene: TRBV20-1; d_gene: -; j_gene: TRBJ2-7; CDR3aa: CSASNTESSDRYEQYF; CDR3nt: TGCAGTGCTAGCAACACGGAGAGCAGTGACCGCTACGAGCAGTACTTC
abundance: many; v_gene: TRBV27; d_gene: -; j_gene: TRBJ2-3; CDR3aa: CASSLGGGNTDTQYF; CDR3nt: TGTGCCAGCAGCTTAGGGGGCGGGAACACAGATACGCAGTATTTT
abundance: few; v_gene: TRBV6-2/TRBV6-3; d_gene: TRBD2; j_gene: TRBJ2-7; CDR3aa: CASRGLAIRYEQYF; CDR3nt: TGTGCCAGCAGGGGACTAGCGATCCGCTACGAGCAGTACTTC
abundance: -; v_gene: TRBV24-1; d_gene: TRBD2; j_gene: TRBJ2-5; CDR3aa: CATSGGGYETQYF; CDR3nt: TGTGCCACCAGCGGCGGGGGGTATGAGACCCAGTACTTC
abundance: few; v_gene: TRBV7-2; d_gene: -; j_gene: TRBJ2-1; CDR3aa: CASRWSSYNEQFF; CDR3nt: TGTGCCAGCAGATGGAGCTCCTACAATGAGCAGTTCTTC
abundance: -; v_gene: TRBV12-3/TRBV12-4; d_gene: TRBD2; j_gene: TRBJ2-3; CDR3aa: CASSHRAGGRPDTQYF; CDR3nt: TGTGCCAGCAGTCACCGAGCGGGGGGGCGGCCAGATACGCAGTATTTT
abundance: -; v_gene: TRBV20-1; d_gene: -; j_gene: TRBJ1-1; CDR3aa: CSAPEPGTLNTEAFF; CDR3nt: TGCAGTGCTCCAGAACCGGGGACGCTGAACACTGAAGCTTTCTTT
abundance: -; v_gene: TRBV6-5; d_gene: -; j_gene: TRBJ2-1; CDR3aa: CASSYPIVGGVLGEQFF; CDR3nt: TGTGCCAGCAGTTACCCGATAGTCGGGGGCGTTTTAGGTGAGCAGTTCTTC
abundance: many; v_gene: TRBV29-1; d_gene: -; j_gene: TRBJ2-3; CDR3aa: CSVAQAGQTTDTQYF; CDR3nt: TGCAGCGTGGCACAAGCCGGACAGACCACAGATACGCAGTATTTT
abundance: few; v_gene: TRBV24-1; d_gene: -; j_gene: TRBJ2-2; CDR3aa: CATGETVGRSGELFF; CDR3nt: TGTGCCACCGGAGAGACGGTGGGGCGATCCGGGGAGCTGTTTTTT
abundance: few; v_gene: TRBV5-6; d_gene: -; j_gene: TRBJ2-6; CDR3aa: CASSFGSSGANVLTF; CDR3nt: TGTGCCAGCAGCTTTGGGAGCTCTGGGGCCAACGTCCTGACTTTC
abundance: few; v_gene: TRBV9; d_gene: TRBD2; j_gene: TRBJ2-7; CDR3aa: CASSADLAGEWNEQYF; CDR3nt: TGTGCCAGCAGCGCTGACTTAGCGGGAGAGTGGAACGAGCAGTACTTC
abundance: -; v_gene: TRBV6-1; d_gene: -; j_gene: TRBJ2-5; CDR3aa: CATSPTPRLLSEQETQYF; CDR3nt: TGTGCCACCAGTCCGACGCCCCGACTATTATCCGAACAAGAGACCCAGTACTTC
abundance: many; v_gene: TRBV12-3/TRBV12-4; d_gene: -; j_gene: TRBJ1-2; CDR3aa: CASSFGGGYTF; CDR3nt: TGTGCCAGCAGTTTCGGGGGTGGCTACACCTTC
abundance: few; v_gene: TRBV7-2; d_gene: -; j_gene: TRBJ2-5; CDR3aa: CASKKQGSQETQYF; CDR3nt: TGTGCCAGCAAGAAACAGGGATCCCAAGAGACCCAGTACTTC
abundance: -; v_gene: TRBV7-2; d_gene: -; j_gene: TRBJ1-2; CDR3aa: CASTRTPGDYGYTF; CDR3nt: TGTGCCAGCACCAGAACGCCGGGGGACTATGGCTACACCTTC
abundance: few; v_gene: TRBV10-3; d_gene: -; j_gene: TRBJ1-1; CDR3aa: CAISVGEGNTEAFF; CDR3nt: TGTGCCATCAGTGTAGGGGAGGGGAACACTGAAGCTTTCTTT
abundance: -; v_gene: TRBV7-8; d_gene: TRBD1; j_gene: TRBJ2-1; CDR3aa: CASSLAGQGAKDEQFF; CDR3nt: TGTGCCAGCAGCTTAGCTGGTCAGGGGGCAAAGGATGAGCAGTTCTTC
abundance: few; v_gene: TRBV5-1; d_gene: TRBD1; j_gene: TRBJ2-7; CDR3aa: CASSAAGTGGYEQYF; CDR3nt: TGCGCCAGCAGCGCGGCCGGGACAGGGGGTTACGAGCAGTACTTC
abundance: few; v_gene: TRBV11-3; d_gene: -; j_gene: TRBJ2-3; CDR3aa: CASSLEARGLDRQYF; CDR3nt: TGTGCCAGCAGCTTAGAGGCCCGCGGCTTAGATAGGCAGTATTTT
abundance: many; v_gene: TRBV9; d_gene: -; j_gene: TRBJ2-7; CDR3aa: CASSVYSTISEQYF; CDR3nt: TGTGCCAGCAGCGTGTACTCGACCATCTCCGAGCAGTACTTC
abundance: -; v_gene: TRBV29-1; d_gene: -; j_gene: TRBJ1-6; CDR3aa: CSVAVSQAGGTPLHF; CDR3nt: TGCAGCGTTGCAGTGTCACAGGCCGGCGGGACACCCCTCCACTTT
abundance: -; v_gene: TRBV7-6; d_gene: TRBD2; j_gene: TRBJ2-2; CDR3aa: CASSLELAGATNTGELFF; CDR3nt: TGTGCCAGCAGCTTAGAGTTAGCGGGAGCCACGAACACCGGGGAGCTGTTTTTT
abundance: many; v_gene: TRBV9; d_gene: -; j_gene: TRBJ2-7; CDR3aa: CASSARVAGHEQYF; CDR3nt: TGTGCCAGCAGCGCGAGGGTGGCGGGACACGAGCAGTACTTC
abundance: -; v_gene: TRBV12-3/TRBV12-4; d_gene: TRBD2; j_gene: TRBJ2-1; CDR3aa: CASSPSGTSYNEQFF; CDR3nt: TGTGCCAGCAGCCCAAGCGGGACCTCCTACAATGAGCAGTTCTTC
abundance: -; v_gene: TRBV28; d_gene: -; j_gene: TRBJ2-1; CDR3aa: CASGPHGGSSYNEQFF; CDR3nt: TGTGCCAGCGGTCCCCATGGGGGGAGTTCGTACAATGAGCAGTTCTTC
abundance: -; v_gene: TRBV4-2; d_gene: TRBD1; j_gene: TRBJ1-3; CDR3aa: CASSPGQGTGGNTIYF; CDR3nt: TGTGCCAGCAGCCCTGGACAGGGGACGGGTGGAAACACCATATATTTT
abundance: few; v_gene: TRBV29-1; d_gene: -; j_gene: TRBJ2-7; CDR3aa: CSVVLGESYYEQYF; CDR3nt: TGCAGCGTGGTATTGGGGGAGAGCTACTACGAGCAGTACTTC
abundance: -; v_gene: TRBV20-1; d_gene: TRBD2; j_gene: TRBJ2-7; CDR3aa: CSARGGSYYEQYF; CDR3nt: TGCAGTGCTAGAGGCGGGAGCTACTACGAGCAGTACTTC
abundance: -; v_gene: TRBV5-5; d_gene: -; j_gene: TRBJ2-1; CDR3aa: CASSPGLIYNEQFF; CDR3nt: TGTGCCAGCAGCCCCGGGCTGATTTACAATGAGCAGTTCTTC